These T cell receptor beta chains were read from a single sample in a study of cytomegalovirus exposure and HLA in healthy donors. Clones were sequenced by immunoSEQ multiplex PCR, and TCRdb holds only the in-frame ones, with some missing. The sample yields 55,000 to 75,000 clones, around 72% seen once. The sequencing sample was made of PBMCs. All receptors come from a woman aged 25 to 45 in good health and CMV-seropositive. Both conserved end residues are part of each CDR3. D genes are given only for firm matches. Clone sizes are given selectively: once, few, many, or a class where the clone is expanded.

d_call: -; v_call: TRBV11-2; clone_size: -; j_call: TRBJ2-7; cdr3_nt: TGTGCCAGCAGCCCCGGCGCGGGGCCCTACGAGCAGTACTTC; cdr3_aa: CASSPGAGPYEQYF
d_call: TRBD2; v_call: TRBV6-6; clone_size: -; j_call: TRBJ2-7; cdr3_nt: TGTGCCAGCACCGGGACTAGCGGAACCTCCTACGAGCAGTACTTC; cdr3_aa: CASTGTSGTSYEQYF
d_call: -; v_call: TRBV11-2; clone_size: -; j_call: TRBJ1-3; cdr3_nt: TGTGCCAGCAGCACTAGGGGGTCGAGTGGAAACACCATATATTTT; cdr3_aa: CASSTRGSSGNTIYF
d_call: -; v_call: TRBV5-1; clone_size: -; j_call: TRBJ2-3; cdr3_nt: TGCGCCAGCAGCCTACAGACTAGACCAGATACGCAGTATTTT; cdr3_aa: CASSLQTRPDTQYF
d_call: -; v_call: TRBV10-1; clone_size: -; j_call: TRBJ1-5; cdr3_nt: TGCGCCAGCAGTGTCGGGGGGCCCAATCAGCCCCAGCATTTT; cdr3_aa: CASSVGGPNQPQHF
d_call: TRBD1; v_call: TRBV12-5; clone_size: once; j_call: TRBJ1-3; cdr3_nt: TGTGCTAGTGGTTTGACGACAGGGGCGGGAAACACCATATATTTT; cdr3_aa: CASGLTTGAGNTIYF
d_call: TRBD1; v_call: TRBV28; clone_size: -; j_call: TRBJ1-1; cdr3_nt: TGTGCCAGCAGTTTCCGCCGACAGGGGTGGCGAGCTTTCTTT; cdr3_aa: CASSFRRQGWRAFF
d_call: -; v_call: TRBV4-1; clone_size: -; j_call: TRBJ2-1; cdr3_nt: TGCGCCAGCAGCCAAGATGTAAAAAAAGCTCCTGAGCAGTTCTTC; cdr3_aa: CASSQDVKKAPEQFF
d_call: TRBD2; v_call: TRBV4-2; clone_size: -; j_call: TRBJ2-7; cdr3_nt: TGTGCCAGCAGCCAAGAGCTGGCGGGAGGGGACGAGCAGTACTTC; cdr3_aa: CASSQELAGGDEQYF
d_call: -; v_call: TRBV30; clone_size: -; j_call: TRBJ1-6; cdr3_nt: TGTGCCTGGAGTGCGGACAGCTTTAATTCACCCCTCCACTTT; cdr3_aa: CAWSADSFNSPLHF
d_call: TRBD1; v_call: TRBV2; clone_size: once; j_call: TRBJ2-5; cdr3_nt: TGTGCCGCCTCCTGGGGGACAGGGGAGACCCAGTACTTC; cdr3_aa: CAASWGTGETQYF
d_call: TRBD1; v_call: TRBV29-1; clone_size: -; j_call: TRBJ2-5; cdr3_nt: TGCAGCGTTGAAGCGGGACAGGGGAGGTCAGAGACCCAGTACTTC; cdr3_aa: CSVEAGQGRSETQYF
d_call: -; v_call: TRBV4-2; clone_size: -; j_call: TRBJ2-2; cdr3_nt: TGTGCCAGCAGCCAAGATACAGGGAGCGCCGGGGAGCTGTTTTTT; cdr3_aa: CASSQDTGSAGELFF
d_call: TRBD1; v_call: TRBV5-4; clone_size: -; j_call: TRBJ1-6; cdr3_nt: TGTGCCAGCAGCTTGGATCGACAGGGAGGACCCTATAATTCACCCCTCCACTTT; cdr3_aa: CASSLDRQGGPYNSPLHF
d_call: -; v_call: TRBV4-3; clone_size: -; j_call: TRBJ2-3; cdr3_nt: TGCGCCAGCAGCCATGGGCAGTCGGACACAGATACGCAGTATTTT; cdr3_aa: CASSHGQSDTDTQYF
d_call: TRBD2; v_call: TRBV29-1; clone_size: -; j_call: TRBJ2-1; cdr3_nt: TGCAGCGTTGAAGGGACTAGCGGGAGCGTCTCCTACAATGAGCAGTTCTTC; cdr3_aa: CSVEGTSGSVSYNEQFF
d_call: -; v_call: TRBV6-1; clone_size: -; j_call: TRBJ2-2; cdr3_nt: TGTGCCAGCTCGACAGGCGAGGCCGGGGAGCTGTTTTTT; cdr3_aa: CASSTGEAGELFF
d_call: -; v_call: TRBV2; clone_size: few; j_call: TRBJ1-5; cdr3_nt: TGTGCCAGCACACGGGATAGCAATCAGCCCCAGCATTTT; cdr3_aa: CASTRDSNQPQHF
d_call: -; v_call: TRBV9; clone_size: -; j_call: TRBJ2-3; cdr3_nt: TGTGCCAGCAGCGTGACAAACACAGATACGCAGTATTTT; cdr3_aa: CASSVTNTDTQYF
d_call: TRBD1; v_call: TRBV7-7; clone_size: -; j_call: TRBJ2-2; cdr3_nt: TGTGCTAGCAGCACCCGGGACAGGGCTACCGGGGAGCTGTTTTTT; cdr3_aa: CASSTRDRATGELFF
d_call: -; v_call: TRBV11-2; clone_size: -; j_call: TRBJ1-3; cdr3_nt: TGTGCCAGCAGCTACAGTGGAGGATTCTCTGGAAACACCATATATTTT; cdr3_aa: CASSYSGGFSGNTIYF
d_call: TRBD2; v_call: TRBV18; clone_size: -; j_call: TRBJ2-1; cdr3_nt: TGTGCCAGCTCTCCGGCTAGCGGGTTTTACGAGCAGTTCTTC; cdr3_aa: CASSPASGFYEQFF
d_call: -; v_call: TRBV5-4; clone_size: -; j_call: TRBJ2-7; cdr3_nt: TGTGCCAGCAGCTTCCAGGGAATACTGGGGCAGTACTTC; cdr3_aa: CASSFQGILGQYF
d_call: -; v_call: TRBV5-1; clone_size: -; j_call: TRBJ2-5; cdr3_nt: TGCGCCAGCAATCTTGGGTCGGGGCAAGAGACCCAGTACTTC; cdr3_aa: CASNLGSGQETQYF
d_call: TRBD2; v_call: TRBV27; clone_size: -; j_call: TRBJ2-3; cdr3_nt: TGTGCCAGCAGTTTGGGCGGGAGTCCCACAGATACGCAGTATTTT; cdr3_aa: CASSLGGSPTDTQYF
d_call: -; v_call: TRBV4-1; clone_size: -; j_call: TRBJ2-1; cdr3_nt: TGCGCCAGCAGCCAAGTGGGAGGAGTTGAGCAGTTCTTC; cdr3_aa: CASSQVGGVEQFF
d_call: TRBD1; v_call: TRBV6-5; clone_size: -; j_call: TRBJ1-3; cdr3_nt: TGTGCCAGCAGCCCGGGACAGGGCTCTGGAAACACCATATATTTT; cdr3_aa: CASSPGQGSGNTIYF
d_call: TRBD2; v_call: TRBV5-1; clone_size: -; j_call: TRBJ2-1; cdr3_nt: TGCGCCAGCAGCTTGGCAGCGGGAGGGCCTGGCAATGAGCAGTTCTTC; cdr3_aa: CASSLAAGGPGNEQFF